The 7 T cell receptor beta chains listed next were all sequenced from one sample in a study of OX40 agonist ivuxolimab in advanced cancers. The method was immunoSEQ multiplex PCR; TCRdb's version includes in-frame clones alone and lacks a portion of them. The repertoire has fewer than 85,000 clones, roughly 85% of them found once; the top ten carry 0.75% to 0.85%. The sample consisted of CD4+ or CD8+ T cells sorted from blood, taken in a trial of the OX40 agonist ivuxolimab. These receptors were obtained from an adult with an advanced solid tumor such as melanoma, head and neck, liver or kidney cancer.

The CDR3 loop is CASSPPSRPSSTDTQYF. The DNA of the CDR3 is TGTGCCAGCTCACCACCTAGCCGACCATCTAGCACAGATACGCAGTATTTT. The chain is built from TRBV18 and TRBJ2-3; unclear D gene. CDR3 length equals 17 residues. Trimming shortened V by 0 bases and J by 0 bases, and 13 bases separated the two germline ends. CDR1 is KGHSH, CDR2 LQKENI, per germline. The entire variable domain, with the rest obtained from reference TRBV18 and TRBJ2-3, is as follows: NAGVMQNPRHLVRRRGQEARLRCSPMKGHSHVYWYRQLPEEGLKFMVYLQKENIIDESGMPKERFSAEFPKEGPSILRIQQVVRGDSAAYFCASSPPSRPSSTDTQYFGPGTRLTVL.

The chain joins TRBV27 to TRBJ1-1; a weak D match, TRBD1 (5 bases). The germline V gene encodes CDR1 MNHEY and CDR2 SMNVEV (reference sequence). The ends were cut back, 6 bases at V and 0 bases at J, with 20 bases in the middle. The CDR3 has 17 residues. CDR3 sequence reads: CASSLRDTGRLNTEAFF. The CDR3 nucleotides read TGTGCCAGCAGCCTAAGGGATACAGGACGGTTGAACACTGAAGCTTTCTTT.

The chain carries TRBV27 and TRBJ1-5; D is uncertain. Germline assignment: CDR1 MNHEY and CDR2 SMNVEV (reference sequence). The CDR3 extends over 16 amino acids. V lost 1 base, J lost 5 bases, and 15 bases lay in between. CDR3 DNA: TGTGCCAGCAGTTTATGGTCGGGGAAGGTAGATCAGCCCCAGCATTTT. This translates into CASSLWSGKVDQPQHF.

The chain's CDR3 is CASSQDRGLRGQETQYF. The CDR3 region has the DNA TGCGCCAGCAGCCAAGACAGGGGGCTGAGGGGGCAAGAGACCCAGTACTTC. The V and J genes are TRBV4-3 and TRBJ2-5, with TRBD1 matching 8 bases. Trimming at V came to 0 bases and at J to 2 bases, leaving 8 bases not matched to a gene. CDR3 length: 17 residues. Germline CDR1 and CDR2: LGHNA and YSLEER.

The rearrangement links TRBV30 to TRBJ2-1, with TRBD1 matching 9 bases. Trimming took 3 bases from V and 7 from J; bases not matched to a gene: 7. Per germline, CDR1 GTSNPN and CDR2 SVGIG (reference sequence). This CDR3 is built from 14 residues. The CDR3 reads CAWSLQGAQNEQFF. The CDR3 bases are TGTGCCTGGAGCTTACAGGGGGCGCAAAATGAGCAGTTCTTC.

This clone has only a few counts. The V and J genes are TRBV30 and TRBJ1-6; weak D call: TRBD1 (5 bases). The V gene lost 5 bases and the J gene lost 7 bases, with 18 bases spanning the gap. CDR1 is GTSNPN and CDR2 is SVGIG in the germline V gene (reference sequence). This CDR3 contains 15 residues. The CDR3 region is CAWVGQSLGNSPLHF. CDR3 DNA: TGTGCCTGGGTGGGGCAGTCCCTGGGGAATTCACCCCTCCACTTT.

The chain uses TRBV7-2 and TRBJ1-4; D might be TRBD1 (5 bases). Trimming cost V 4 bases and J 3 bases, with 15 bases left between them. The CDR3 consists of 16 residues. Germline V gene sequence: CDR1 SGHTA, CDR2 FQGNSA. Here the CDR3 DNA reads TGTGCCAGCAGCTCTTCGGGGGAAAATGCTAATGAAAAACTGTTTTTT. Its protein is CASSSSGENANEKLFF.